Given below is one T cell receptor beta chain in context. Baseline, cycle 4 day 1, and cycle 7 day 1 were the blood sampling points. Method: immunoSEQ multiplex PCR; TCRdb's copy keeps in-frame clones and lacks some. The top ten clones hold roughly 31% of a sample with under 50,000 clones, around 89% of them seen once. CDR3 length: 15 amino acids. J gave up 0 bases and V 4 bases, and 3 bases lay outside the gene matches. Germline V lookup: CDR1 SGHTS, CDR2 YDEGEE. The sample is drawn from a study of OX40 agonist ivuxolimab in advanced cancers. The receptor comes from an adult with an advanced solid tumor such as melanoma, head and neck, liver or kidney cancer. The chain recombines TRBV5-8 with TRBJ1-4, with 7 positions matching TRBD1. The sample in question was CD4+ or CD8+ T cells sorted from blood, obtained in a trial of the OX40 agonist ivuxolimab. As DNA, the CDR3 is TGTGCCAGCAGCCGGGGACAGACAACTAATGAAAAACTGTTTTTT. Its translation is CASSRGQTTNEKLFF. Full variable domain (missing parts from reference TRBV5-8 and TRBJ1-4): EAGVTQSPTHLIKTRGQQATLRCSPISGHTSVYWYQQALGLGLQFLLWYDEGEERNRGNFPPRFSGRQFPNYSSELNVNALELEDSALYLCASSRGQTTNEKLFFGSGTQLSVL.